This T cell receptor beta chain was captured by sequencing in a study of blood T cell repertoires in COVID-19. Produced via immunoSEQ multiplex PCR; TCRdb's table is partial and in-frame only. The data hold some 300,000 clones, with roughly 91% observed a single time. The CDR3 consists of 18 residues. The V segment lost 3 bases and the J segment 9 bases; nucleotides outside the gene matches: 14. Germline CDR1 and CDR2: MNHEY and SVGEGT. The sample taken for sequencing was PBMCs or T cells enriched from blood (not recorded which). This TCR derives from a woman aged 25 to 39 who had recovered from COVID-19. The J gene is TRBJ2-1, the V gene TRBV6-2 or TRBV6-3; the match to TRBD2 covers 13 bases. The CDR3, as DNA: TGTGCCAGCAGTTATTCCCCGGGGTATTGGACTAGCGGGAGTGAGCAGTTCTTC. Translated, it gives CASSYSPGYWTSGSEQFF.